The present T cell receptor (beta chain) was sequenced within a study of vaccination and CD4 T cells after COVID-19 (dated by TCRdb to between 2022 and 2023). A note on the overall study: SARS-CoV-2 positivity had been established in the convalescent patients by nasal swab PCR, and mild disease was recorded in eight to ten of these patients and severe disease in one. In the convalescent cohort there were six males and four females, among whom were two Hispanic individuals, seven Caucasians, two Asians and one multiracial person. Participants received two doses of either the Pfizer-BioNTech BNT162b2 vaccine (n=8) or the Moderna mRNA-1273 vaccine (n=2). Post-COVID blood samples were collected from convalescent patients a median of around 100 days after diagnosis, with a range of about 35 to 170 days. The time from the second vaccine dose to post-vaccine blood sampling had a median of roughly 79 days and ranged from roughly 12 to 241 days. Culture stimuli were overlapping spike peptide pools from SARS-CoV-2 and from the common cold coronaviruses HCoV-NL63, HCoV-OC43 and HCoV-229E. Control cultures received a CEFX viral epitope pool as the positive control, an HIV-1 Nef peptide pool as the negative control, or no peptide. In approximately eleven COVID-19 convalescent patients and 4 infection-naive healthy vaccine recipients, the spike-specific CD4+ TCR repertoire before mRNA vaccination was compared with the repertoire after mRNA vaccination. Points the paper makes about the study in general: The median number of SARS-CoV-2-reactive clonotypes rose from 20 to 25 after infection to some 37 after vaccination, but the change was not significant. Among convalescent patients, a median roughly 90% of the SARS-CoV-2-reactive clones seen after vaccination appeared only after vaccination, which suggests priming specific to the vaccine. Only a relatively small number of convalescent patients were included in the study, and early timepoints following natural infection were not analyzed. Of the vaccine-specific clones in convalescent patients, 304 of 307, or nearly all, reacted only to SARS-CoV-2 spike and did not cross-react with common cold coronaviruses.

The treatment or condition label on this specimen signifies: roughly nine-day PBMC culture with coronavirus spike peptide pools or control peptides (ViraFEST assay). The ViraFEST assay, used in the study, expanded antigen-specific T cells with peptide pools and then identified the expanded clonotypes through TCR sequencing. The convalescent patients' positive SARS-CoV-2 PCR tests were from March to December 2020, which was before the Alpha, Beta and Delta variants emerged in the United States. Each well held 2.2 million or so PBMCs cultured in IMDM containing roughly 5% human AB serum and 9 to 10 IU/ml IL-2, with 10 ug/ml peptide pools added. Half of the culture medium was replaced with fresh IL-2-containing medium on days 3 and 7. After more than 8 days of culture, CD4+ T cells were isolated by negative selection using the EasySep CD4+ T cell isolation kit. PBMCs were separated from whole blood using Ficoll-Paque Plus gradient centrifugation and then either used fresh or cryopreserved at -140C. In general, triplicate wells were set up for every culture condition.

Libraries came from PCR. TCR sequencing of DNA from cultured CD4+ T cells used the Oncomine TCR Beta short-read assay at the Johns Hopkins FTIC core. The QIAamp micro DNA kit was used to extract genomic DNA from the cultured CD4+ T cells. Oncomine TCR Beta libraries from cultured CD4+ T cells were pooled with unique dual indexes and sequenced on an Illumina iSeq 100. The source study handled its data this way. Non-productive sequences were removed, and CDR3s that did not start with C, did not end with F or W, or were shorter than 7 amino acids were discarded. Antigen-specific clonotypes were identified with the MANAFEST web application by comparing peptide-stimulated wells with reference and other culture wells. To be called positive, a clone needed an FDR below 0.05, an odds ratio above 5, and a productive frequency above 0.1% in at least two of three replicate wells. A clonotype was classed as cross-reactive if the clonotype showed significant expansion both in SARS-CoV-2 spike wells and in at least one common cold coronavirus spike condition. Levenshtein distances (stringdist) and unrooted phylogenetic trees (ape) in R version 3.6.1 were used to assess CDR3 homology. TCRdb trimmed public reads at Q25 via fastp, called clones via MiXCR and kept in-frame beta chains. For every CDR3 protein sequence, its rows merge into one entry that carries the most common genes and DNA. V and J calls and clone size were set by TCRdb, not the authors. The sample table records 7,500 to 10,000 distinct CDR3 sequences; approximately 64% of these occur just once. The top ten constitute around an eighth of the sample.

On this clonotype: It has no known antigen specificity. Base quality data are lacking; no much larger clone is found one base away.

The source was cultured CD4+ T cells from blood, collected after SARS-CoV-2 vaccination. The TCR was taken from a human donor with COVID-19.

The CDR3 corresponds to CASSFPNRNTEAFF. The DNA sequence is given as TGTGCCAGCAGCTTTCCTAACCGGAACACTGAAGCTTTCTTT. In this chain, TRBV7-8 is recombined with TRBJ1-1; no confident D gene assignment can be made. The junction carries 9 bases between V and J, which are trimmed by 3 bases and 1 base respectively. The CDR3, from cysteine to phenylalanine, totals 14 residues. The entry retains the CDR3 DNA only, 42 bases that are in frame from base 1. Per the germline V gene, SGHVS is the CDR1 and FQNEAQ is the CDR2.